These T cell receptor beta chains were read from a single sample in a study of cytotoxic CD8 clonotypes in ibrutinib-treated CLL. The protocol was immunoSEQ multiplex PCR, while the TCRdb copy is restricted to in-frame clones and leaves out a portion. The sample holds about 140,000 clones; more than 75% are singletons and the top ten take less than 9%. The source was PBMCs, collected after 36 months of ibrutinib treatment. Receptors originate from a human donor with chronic lymphocytic leukemia. The CDR3 runs from the conserved cysteine through the conserved F or W. The order of the fields is J gene, V gene, D gene, CDR3 length, clone size, CDR3 protein, CDR3 DNA. The D gene is left open where the match is weak. Clone size is stated in some rows and not others, as once, few, many or a class when expanded.

TRBJ2-5 TRBV6-5 - 13 - CASSYTLMETQYF TGTGCCAGCAGTTACACCCTGATGGAGACCCAGTACTTC
TRBJ2-7 TRBV28 - 13 - CASSRGGSYEQYF TGTGCCAGCAGCCGAGGCGGGTCCTACGAGCAGTACTTC
TRBJ1-4 TRBV19 TRBD1 14 - CASSFGQGNEKLFF TGTGCCAGTAGCTTTGGACAGGGTAATGAAAAACTGTTTTTT
TRBJ2-7 TRBV5-1 TRBD2 15 - CASSPGLAGGLEQYF TGCGCCAGCAGCCCGGGACTAGCGGGAGGGCTTGAGCAGTACTTC
TRBJ2-3 TRBV11-2 - 11 - CASSHTDTQYF TGTGCCAGCAGCCACACAGATACGCAGTATTTT
TRBJ1-1 TRBV4-2 TRBD1 23 once CASSRYYGYGTGGFLVVDTEAFF TGTGCCAGCAGCCGGTATTATGGCTACGGGACAGGGGGCTTTTTGGTAGTTGACACTGAAGCTTTCTTT
TRBJ1-3 TRBV19 - 13 - CASRAFSGNTIYF TGTGCCAGTAGGGCGTTCTCTGGAAACACCATATATTTT
TRBJ2-7 TRBV5-1 - 12 - CASSLALNEQYF TGCGCCAGCAGCTTGGCCCTGAACGAGCAGTACTTC
TRBJ1-3 TRBV7-9 - 11 - CATESGNTIYF TGTGCCACGGAATCTGGAAACACCATATATTTT
TRBJ2-7 TRBV4-1 TRBD1 16 - CASSQEGTGFSYEQYF TGCGCCAGCAGCCAAGAAGGGACAGGGTTTTCCTACGAGCAGTACTTC
TRBJ2-7 TRBV28 TRBD1 12 - CASRTWDRKMDF TGTGCCAGCAGGACCTGGGACAGGAAGATGGACTTC
TRBJ1-1 TRBV4-2 TRBD1 16 - CASSQGGTAVTTKAFF TGTGCCAGCAGCCAAGGCGGGACAGCTGTAACAACTAAGGCTTTCTTT
TRBJ1-3 TRBV4-2 - 16 - CASSQEVWLSGNTIYF TGTGCCAGCAGCCAAGAAGTTTGGCTCTCTGGAAACACCATATATTTT
TRBJ1-1 TRBV6-5 TRBD1 16 - CASSYGPGGARTEAFF TGTGCCAGCAGTTACGGTCCAGGGGGCGCTAGGACTGAAGCTTTCTTT
TRBJ1-2 TRBV18 - 12 - CASSPAVSGYTF TGTGCCAGCTCACCGGCGGTTAGTGGCTACACCTTC
TRBJ1-5 TRBV4-1 - 18 once CASSPTPSPGRSNQPQHF TGCGCCAGCAGCCCCACTCCTAGCCCGGGGCGTAGCAATCAGCCCCAGCATTTT
TRBJ1-3 TRBV30 - 13 once CAWSGWVSNTIYF TGTGCCTGGAGTGGCTGGGTTTCGAACACCATATATTTT
TRBJ2-1 TRBV18 - 15 - CASSPPGLIYNEQFF TGTGCCAGCTCACCACCGGGACTTATCTACAATGAGCAGTTCTTC
TRBJ1-2 TRBV27 TRBD1 15 - CASRTPTGRTYGYTF TGTGCCAGCAGGACTCCGACAGGGAGGACCTATGGCTACACCTTC
TRBJ1-1 TRBV28 - 12 - CASLGGDTEAFF TGTGCCAGCCTCGGGGGGGACACTGAAGCTTTCTTT
TRBJ2-7 TRBV7-3 - 14 - CASSSQAGSYEQYF TGTGCCAGCAGCTCACAAGCGGGCAGCTACGAGCAGTACTTC